The sequence of this TCR beta chain was determined in a study of blood T cell repertoires in COVID-19. Study overall: COVID-19 samples, acute and convalescent, were from the United States, Italy and Spain. Nucleic acid was either cDNA or gDNA, and it came from T cells, B-cell-depleted T cells, or PBMCs.

Trimming took 3 bases from V and 11 from J, leaving 11 bases between them. The CDR3 has 13 residues. Germline assignment: CDR1 SGHTA and CDR2 FQGTGA. Methods used by the authors: Estimation of nucleated cell counts was performed using reference gene primer amplification. Assay used: immunoSEQ multiplex PCR; TCRdb lists only in-frame clones, some missing. From that table come the V and J calls and clone size; the DNA was used to work out D and trimming. The table lists 85,000 to 100,000 clones, approximately 84% of them singletons. This chain joins TRBV7-3 and TRBJ1-6; D is uncertain. This clonotype originated in a woman in her fifties or sixties with acute or convalescent COVID-19. Sequencing was done on a sample of peripheral blood. The CDR3 sequence: CASSFGSRAPLHF. The CDR3 region has the DNA TGTGCCAGCAGCTTTGGTAGCCGAGCACCCCTCCACTTT.